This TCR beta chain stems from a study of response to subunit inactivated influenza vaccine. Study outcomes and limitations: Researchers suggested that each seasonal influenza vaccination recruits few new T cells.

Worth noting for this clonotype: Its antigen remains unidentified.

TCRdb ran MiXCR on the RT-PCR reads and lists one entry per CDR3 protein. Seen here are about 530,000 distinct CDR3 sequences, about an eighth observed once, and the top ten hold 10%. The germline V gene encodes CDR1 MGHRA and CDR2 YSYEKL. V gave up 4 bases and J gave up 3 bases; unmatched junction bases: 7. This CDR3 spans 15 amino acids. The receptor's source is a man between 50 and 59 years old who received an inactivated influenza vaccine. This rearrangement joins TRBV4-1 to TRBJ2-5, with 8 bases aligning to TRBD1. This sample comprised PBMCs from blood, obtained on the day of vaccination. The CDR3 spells CASSRNRGQEETQYF. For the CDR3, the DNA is TGCGCCAGCAGCCGAAACAGGGGACAGGAAGAGACCCAGTACTTC.